This T cell receptor beta chain originates from a study of CD8 T cells in Susac syndrome. Isolation of CD8+ and CD4+ T cells was performed negatively, whereas enrichment of TEMRA cells was done by FACS. RNA in amounts of about 0.5 to 1 ug was reverse transcribed with random hexamers. A multiplex approach, immunoSEQ multiplex PCR, amplified TCR beta CDR3 across 54 Vbeta and 13 Jbeta. TCRdb reprocessed the immunoSEQ multiplex PCR reads via MiXCR and lists one record per CDR3 protein. This sample has some 190,000 distinct CDR3 sequences, with 95% found just once. The receptor was derived from a human donor in good health. The sequenced sample was CD4+ T cells from PBMCs.

The CDR3 bases are TGTGCCAGCAGTCCCTCGTACTACGAGCAGTACGTC. Translation gives CASSPSYYEQYV. The chain uses TRBV28 and TRBJ2-7; D unclear. V was trimmed by 5 bases and J by 3 bases, leaving 8 bases between them. The CDR3 is 12 residues long. Germline CDR1 is MDHEN and CDR2 is SYDVKM.